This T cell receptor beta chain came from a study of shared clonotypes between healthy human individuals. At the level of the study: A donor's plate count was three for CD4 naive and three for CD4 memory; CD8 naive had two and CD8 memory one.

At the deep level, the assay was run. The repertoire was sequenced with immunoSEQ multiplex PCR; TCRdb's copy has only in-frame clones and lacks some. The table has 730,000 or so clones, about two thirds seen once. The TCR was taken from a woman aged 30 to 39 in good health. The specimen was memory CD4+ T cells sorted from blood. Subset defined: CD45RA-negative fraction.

CDR3 coding DNA: TGTGCCAGCTGTGGGGCGGGCAGCGCCTACGAGCAGTACTTC. This translates into CASCGAGSAYEQYF. The V and J genes are TRBV6-5 and TRBJ2-7, with D perhaps given as TRBD1 or TRBD2 (5 bases each). Trimming stripped 8 bases from V and 2 bases from J, with 16 bases between. Germline V gene sequence: CDR1 MNHEY, CDR2 SVGAGI. The CDR3 contains 14 residues.